What follows is one TCR beta chain and its context. The identical CDR3 is also encoded by other nucleotide sequences in the sample. This sample stems from a study of blood T cell repertoires in COVID-19. Study information: T cells, B-cell-depleted T cells, or PBMCs supplied cDNA or gDNA.

Trimming at V came to 3 bases and at J to 6 bases, leaving 2 bases not matched to a gene. This CDR3 comprises 13 residues. Germline CDR1 reads SGHTA; CDR2 reads FQGNSA. Authors' processing steps: Amplifying reference gene primers gave estimates of nucleated cell counts. TCRdb keeps only in-frame clones here, not all; method: immunoSEQ multiplex PCR. V and J calls and clone size follow that table, whereas D and trimming were derived from the DNA. Among 80,000 or so clones listed, more than 75% were seen once. The clonotype comes from a man between 60 and 75 years old with acute or convalescent COVID-19. The chain employs TRBV7-2 and TRBJ2-1; TRBD1 matches at 7 bases. Sequenced sample: peripheral blood. CDR3 DNA sequence: TGTGCCAGCAGCTTTGACAGGGCCAATGAGCAGTTCTTC. Protein product: CASSFDRANEQFF.